The present T cell receptor beta chain was sequenced within a study of blood T cells in healthy people across ages. The CDR3 totals 16 residues. Trimming left V 3 bases short and J 0 bases short, with 14 bases between. Germline CDR1 MNHEY, CDR2 SMNVEV (reference sequence). Findings of the study overall: Using unsorted PBMCs precluded a conclusive naive versus antigen-experienced comparison.

Then a second PCR, running roughly 7 to 11 cycles, was carried out with a sample-barcoded 5' primer and a J-beta primer mix. In TCRdb, the 5' RACE reads were re-called with MiXCR into one record per CDR3 protein. The data hold under 2,000,000 distinct CDR3 sequences, with 40% to 55% observed a single time. This clonotype was found a few times. Its specificity is unknown. This TCR was sampled from a woman aged 40 to 50 in good health. The chain links TRBV27 to TRBJ1-2; D remains unclear. The material sequenced was blood. The CDR3 is CASSLTPDGANYGYTF. The CDR3 DNA is TGTGCCAGCAGTTTGACCCCGGACGGGGCTAACTATGGCTACACCTTC.